Presented here are 29 T cell receptor beta chains from one specimen sequenced in a study of CD8 T cells in Susac syndrome. RNA amounts of roughly 0.5 to 1 ug underwent reverse transcription with random hexamers. TCRdb reprocessed the immunoSEQ multiplex PCR reads via MiXCR and lists one record per CDR3 protein. Here the sample spans about 400,000 distinct CDR3 sequences, around 85% being singletons. Source material: CD8+ T cells from PBMCs. These receptors originate from a human donor with multiple sclerosis.

The chain joins TRBV6-1 to TRBJ2-3, with D unclear. V shed 2 bases and J shed 2 bases, with 14 bases lying between them. The CDR3 totals 16 residues. The germline gives CDR1 MNHNS, CDR2 SASEGT. DNA of the CDR3: TGTGCCAGCAGTGAACCTTCGGCCGCCTTCACAGATACGCAGTATTTT. As protein: CASSEPSAAFTDTQYF.

This sequence joins TRBV7-9 and TRBJ2-7, with TRBD1 matching 9 bases. Germline V gives CDR1 SEHNR, CDR2 FQNEAQ (reference sequence). V trimming: 5 bases; J trimming: 3 bases; junction bases outside the gene matches: 8. The CDR3 has 15 residues. Here the CDR3 DNA reads TGTGCCAGCAGCGTAGGGGGGACAGGGTTCTACGAGCAGTACTTC. Protein product: CASSVGGTGFYEQYF.

CDR3 DNA: TGTGCCAGCAGCTCAACCTCGGGACTAGCGGGACGCGCAGATACGCAGTATTTT. Its translation is CASSSTSGLAGRADTQYF. This chain uses TRBV7-9 with TRBJ2-3; TRBD2 matches 13 bases. After removal of 4 bases from V and 4 bases from J, the junction contained 11 bases not matched to a gene. The germline gives CDR1 SEHNR, CDR2 FQNEAQ (reference sequence). The CDR3 loop spans 18 amino acids.

V and J are TRBV6-1 and TRBJ1-2; D ambiguous. CDR3 length equals 16 residues. The V end was cut by 0 bases, the J end by 4 bases, with 15 bases between. The V gene's germline CDR1 is MNHNS and CDR2 SASEGT. This CDR3 is CASSEAPRPLIYGYTF. CDR3 DNA sequence: TGTGCCAGCAGTGAAGCGCCCAGGCCCTTAATCTATGGCTACACCTTC.

The chain combines TRBV29-1 with TRBJ2-2; D is undetermined. V gave up 2 bases and J gave up 0 bases, with 4 bases separating them. The germline gives CDR1 SQVTM, CDR2 ANQGSEA. The CDR3 spans 13 residues. The CDR3 DNA is TGCAGCGTTGAACATTCGAACACCGGGGAGCTGTTTTTT. Amino acids: CSVEHSNTGELFF.

The chain employs TRBV6-1 and TRBJ1-1; D is possibly TRBD1 (5 bases). The germline V and J ends were trimmed by 3 bases and 3 bases, with 14 bases remaining between them. The CDR3 runs 15 residues. Germline V gene sequence: CDR1 MNHNS, CDR2 SASEGT. The CDR3 nucleotides are TGTGCCAGCAGTGACCCGCGGTCGGGGGACACTGAAGCTTTCTTT. It codes for CASSDPRSGDTEAFF.

CDR3: CAWSVGEDEQYF. CDR3 bases: TGTGCCTGGAGTGTTGGTGAGGACGAGCAGTACTTC. V gene TRBV30 combines with J gene TRBJ2-7; D call uncertain. With 0 bases removed from V and 5 bases from J, the gap between germline ends came to 8 bases. The CDR3 has 12 amino acids. Germline CDR1 reads GTSNPN; CDR2 reads SVGIG (reference sequence).

V usage is TRBV7-9 and J usage is TRBJ2-1; D not resolved. V lost 0 bases and J 6 bases, leaving 9 bases between the germline ends. Germline V gives CDR1 SEHNR, CDR2 FQNEAQ (reference sequence). CDR3 size: 14 residues. The CDR3 bases are TGTGCCAGCAGCTTAGCGGCTGACTTCAATGAGCAGTTCTTC. This codes for CASSLAADFNEQFF.

This clonotype was recorded once. The V call is TRBV12-3 or TRBV12-4, the J call TRBJ1-4; a weak D match, TRBD1 (6 bases). The CDR3 runs to 16 residues. Trimming pared 7 bases from V and 0 bases from J, leaving 15 bases between. Here the CDR3 DNA reads TGTGCCAGCATCGAGGACAGCATAACAACTAATGAAAAACTGTTTTTT. This translates into CASIEDSITTNEKLFF.

The chain combines TRBV30 with TRBJ1-1; D is undetermined. V was cut by 0 bases and J by 4 bases, with 15 bases left in between. The germline V gene encodes CDR1 GTSNPN and CDR2 SVGIG (reference sequence). The CDR3 is 15 amino acids. The CDR3 sequence is CAWSVGFGQATEAFF. The CDR3 region has the DNA TGTGCCTGGAGTGTTGGTTTCGGGCAGGCCACTGAAGCTTTCTTT.

V usage is TRBV7-9 and J usage is TRBJ2-7; no firm D call. In germline, CDR1 is SEHNR, CDR2 FQNEAQ (reference sequence). The CDR3 extends over 17 amino acids. V lost 5 bases and J lost 2, with 22 bases in between. The CDR3 DNA is TGTGCCAGCAGCCACAATTCCCCAAGTAAAGGTGCCTACGAGCAGTACTTC. Its protein product is CASSHNSPSKGAYEQYF.

V and J are TRBV4-1 and TRBJ1-5; D not resolved. Trimming took 0 bases from V and 0 from J, leaving 9 bases between them. CDR1 MGHRA and CDR2 YSYEKL come from the germline V gene. The CDR3 loop spans 16 amino acids. The CDR3 is CASSQDNINSNQPQHF. The DNA for the CDR3 is TGCGCCAGCAGCCAAGATAACATAAATAGCAATCAGCCCCAGCATTTT.

V is TRBV29-1 and J is TRBJ2-7; unclear D gene. The CDR3 has 14 residues. The germline gives CDR1 SQVTM, CDR2 ANQGSEA. The germline V and J ends were trimmed by 4 bases and 0 bases, with 13 bases remaining between them. CDR3 protein: CSVATEKSSYEQYF. As DNA, the CDR3 is TGCAGCGTTGCAACTGAGAAGAGCTCCTACGAGCAGTACTTC.

The chain's CDR3 is CASSELTGDTGELFF. For the CDR3, the DNA is TGCGCCAGCAGTGAGTTAACAGGAGATACCGGGGAGCTGTTTTTT. The chain links TRBV10-2 to TRBJ2-2, with D possibly being TRBD1 (5 bases). V lost 1 base and J lost 5, with 11 bases in between. Germline V gives CDR1 WSHSY, CDR2 SAAADI. This CDR3 spans 15 amino acids.

This chain connects TRBV12-3 or TRBV12-4 to TRBJ2-2; D not resolved. Trimming shortened V by 3 bases and J by 8 bases, and 13 bases separated the two germline ends. The CDR3 covers 14 residues. The CDR3: CASSFSSVLGELFF. The DNA of the CDR3 is TGTGCCAGCAGTTTTAGTTCAGTGCTAGGGGAGCTGTTTTTT.

This clonotype was counted a few times. The rearrangement uses TRBV27 and TRBJ2-1; TRBD2 agrees at 7 bases. Trimming took 4 bases from V and 8 from J; bases not matched to a gene: 8. The germline V gene encodes CDR1 MNHEY and CDR2 SMNVEV (reference sequence). This CDR3 is 14 amino acids long. The CDR3 loop reads CASSSGLVRDEQFF. CDR3 nucleotides: TGTGCCAGCAGTTCCGGACTAGTCCGTGATGAGCAGTTCTTC.

V is TRBV14 and J is TRBJ2-7; 9 bases match TRBD1. CDR1 SGHDN and CDR2 FVKESK come from the germline V gene. V shed 5 bases, J shed 2 bases, and the junction held 4 bases outside the gene matches. The CDR3 contains 14 residues. This CDR3 reads CASSGTGKPYEQYF. The DNA for the CDR3 is TGTGCCAGCAGCGGGACAGGGAAACCCTACGAGCAGTACTTC.

The rearrangement uses TRBV20-1 and TRBJ2-7; possibly TRBD1 or TRBD2 for D (5 bases each). V lost 4 bases, J lost 1 base, and 20 bases lay in between. The germline CDR1 and CDR2 sequences are DFQATT and SNEGSKA (reference sequence). This CDR3 spans 16 amino acids. Here the CDR3 DNA reads TGCAGTGCTATAAGCAGGGAGCGACTAATTTCCTACGAGCAGTACTTC. Residues: CSAISRERLISYEQYF.

The chain joins TRBV4-1 to TRBJ2-1; D remains unclear. The CDR3 covers 14 residues. Trimming removed 1 base from V and 8 bases from J, with 12 bases in between. Germline V gives CDR1 MGHRA, CDR2 YSYEKL. The CDR3: CASSQVSGEDEQFF. In nucleotides, the CDR3 is TGCGCCAGCAGCCAAGTCAGTGGGGAAGATGAGCAGTTCTTC.

This clonotype was observed a single time. V is TRBV3-1 and J is TRBJ2-2; TRBD2 aligns across 11 bases. Germline CDR1 reads LGHDT; CDR2 reads YNNKEL (reference sequence). This CDR3 region has 17 residues. Trimming took 0 bases from V and 5 from J; bases not matched to a gene: 5. CDR3 sequence: CASSQELAGVGTGELFF. For the CDR3, the DNA is TGTGCCAGCAGCCAAGAACTAGCGGGGGTCGGGACCGGGGAGCTGTTTTTT. Filled out from reference TRBV3-1 and TRBJ2-2, the complete variable domain reads DTAVSQTPKYLVTQMGNDKSIKCEQNLGHDTMYWYKQDSKKFLKIMFSYNNKELIINETVPNRFSPKSPDKAHLNLHINSLELGDSAVYFCASSQELAGVGTGELFFGEGSRLTVL.

The V call is TRBV6-1, the J call TRBJ1-5; D uncertain. Trimming pared 2 bases from V and 0 bases from J, leaving 11 bases between. Germline CDR1 and CDR2: MNHNS and SASEGT. This CDR3 is built from 16 residues. In nucleotides, the CDR3 is TGTGCCAGCAGTGAACAAGAGGGATATAGCAATCAGCCCCAGCATTTT. Protein product: CASSEQEGYSNQPQHF.

This chain connects TRBV4-1 to TRBJ2-3, with a possible D match to TRBD2 (5 bases). V gave up 4 bases and J gave up 0 bases, with 26 bases separating them. The germline gives CDR1 MGHRA, CDR2 YSYEKL. CDR3 size: 20 residues. The CDR3 sequence: CASSRRDLQMRVPSTDTQYF. CDR3 DNA: TGCGCCAGCAGCCGAAGAGACCTTCAGATGAGGGTCCCTAGCACAGATACGCAGTATTTT.

A single count supports this clonotype. The chain is built from TRBV29-1 and TRBJ2-7; 11 bases are a match to TRBD2. The CDR3 spans 13 residues. Germline V gene lookup returns CDR1 SQVTM and CDR2 ANQGSEA. The trim removed 7 bases at V and 2 bases at J, leaving 4 bases unmatched. The chain's CDR3 is CSGGTSGTYEQYF. The CDR3 nucleotides are TGCAGCGGGGGGACTAGCGGTACCTACGAGCAGTACTTC.

The chain has TRBV7-9 and TRBJ2-5; D is undetermined. The CDR3 contains 15 residues. Germline-derived CDR1 and CDR2 are SEHNR and FQNEAQ (reference sequence). Trimming pared 4 bases from V and 4 bases from J, leaving 16 bases between. CDR3 sequence (DNA): TGTGCCAGCAGCTCGCGAAGTGGGGTCGGAGAGACCCAGTACTTC. Amino acids: CASSSRSGVGETQYF. The variable domain in full, completed from reference TRBV7-9 and TRBJ2-5, reads DTGVSQNPRHKITKRGQNVTFRCDPISEHNRLYWYRQTLGQGPEFLTYFQNEAQLEKSRLLSDRFSAERPKGSFSTLEIQRTEQGDSAMYLCASSSRSGVGETQYFGPGTRLLVL.

This clonotype was picked up a small number of times. The chain has TRBV29-1 and TRBJ2-7, with D possibly matching TRBD2 (5 bases). This CDR3 is built from 11 residues. Trimming took 7 bases from V and 5 from J, leaving 12 bases between them. From germline, CDR1 is SQVTM and CDR2 ANQGSEA. As DNA, the CDR3 is TGCAGCGCCAATGACGGGAACGAGCAGTACTTC. It yields the protein CSANDGNEQYF.

This clonotype has more than one count but fewer than ten. V gene TRBV27 combines with J gene TRBJ2-5, with D unclear. Trimming pared 5 bases from V and 5 bases from J, leaving 9 bases between. The CDR3 runs to 12 residues. Germline V gives CDR1 MNHEY, CDR2 SMNVEV (reference sequence). CDR3 in DNA: TGTGCCAGCAGTCTCGATCGGGAGACCCAGTACTTC. As protein: CASSLDRETQYF.

The V call is TRBV25-1, the J call TRBJ2-2; 16 nucleotides agree with TRBD2. The CDR3 runs to 19 residues. Germline values: CDR1 MGHDK, CDR2 SYGVNS. With V trimmed by 4 bases and J by 2 bases, 7 bases remained unmatched. CDR3 protein: CASSAKGTSGRANTGELFF. CDR3 coding DNA: TGTGCCAGCAGTGCCAAAGGGACTAGCGGGAGGGCAAACACCGGGGAGCTGTTTTTT.

V and J are TRBV12-3 or TRBV12-4 and TRBJ2-5, with D possibly matching TRBD2 (5 bases). This CDR3 region has 13 residues. V dropped 2 bases and J dropped 5 bases, with 9 bases sitting between them. The CDR3 DNA follows: TGTGCCAGCAGTTTACTGGACTCGGAGACCCAGTACTTC. Translation gives CASSLLDSETQYF.

This chain uses TRBV10-3 with TRBJ1-2, with D unclear. CDR1 and CDR2 (germline): ENHRY, SYGVKD. The CDR3 is 15 amino acids. The V gene lost 0 bases and the J gene lost 0 bases, with 8 bases spanning the gap. The CDR3 is CAISESPSANYGYTF. CDR3 in DNA: TGTGCCATCAGTGAGTCCCCCTCAGCTAACTATGGCTACACCTTC.